The following is a T cell receptor (beta chain) sequence with its context. Its specificity is not known. Produced via immunoSEQ multiplex PCR; TCRdb's table is partial and in-frame only. The sample lists 35,000 to 50,000 clones; about four fifths were seen once. These data are taken from a study of T cell responses to AZD1222 COVID-19 vaccine. The ends were cut back, 5 bases at V and 5 bases at J, with 18 bases in the middle. The CDR3 is 15 residues long. Germline CDR1 is MDHEN and CDR2 is SYDVKM. General study points: Close to half of all spike-specific TCRs reportedly target regions of the variants that are unmutated. At baseline, just five or six AZD1222 recipients tested seropositive. Spike-specific TCR breadth and depth were elevated following two AZD1222 doses.

The chain links TRBV28 to TRBJ1-2; D might be TRBD1 (5 bases). The receptor comes from an adult who received the MenACWY meningococcal vaccine as a control. The source was peripheral blood, collected 28 days after the second dose of the MenACWY control vaccine. CDR3 protein: CASSTSGSGGYGYTF. CDR3 nucleotide sequence: TGTGCCAGCAGTACCTCGGGCTCCGGGGGGTATGGCTACACCTTC.